This T cell receptor beta chain was recovered during a study of T cell repertoires in cytomegalovirus infection. In its sample, this clonotype was seen a few times. Each CDR3 protein gets one entry after TCRdb re-called the reads with MiXCR. This table holds a few hundred thousand distinct CDR3 sequences, 26% found once. Germline V CDR1 and CDR2: DFQATT, SNEGSKA (reference sequence). V shed 6 bases, J shed 0 bases, and the junction held 7 bases outside the gene matches. CDR3 length equals 14 residues. The sequence was obtained from a human donor in good health (CMV status not recorded). Some clones in this sample may be carry-over from other donors' samples. Specimen: PBMCs. The gene calls are TRBV20-1 and TRBJ2-7, with 8 nucleotides matching TRBD2. Here the CDR3 reads CSANLAGRSYEQYF. The CDR3 nucleotides are TGCAGTGCCAACCTAGCGGGCCGCTCCTACGAGCAGTACTTC.